What follows is one T cell receptor beta chain and its context. The antigen is not known. One entry per CDR3 protein, called by TCRdb with MiXCR from the 5' RACE reads. The table includes approximately 300,000 distinct CDR3 sequences, around 20% detected once. The data belong to a study of CD8 T cells in ankylosing spondylitis. Study outcomes and limitations: A motif in TCR beta, a set of 8 or 9 highly homologous variants, appeared characteristic of ankylosing spondylitis blood. Significant enrichment of disease-linked clones was reported in matched ankylosing spondylitis synovial fluid. Clones linked to disease, bearing a CD8+ phenotype, were relatively rare in peripheral blood.

The V and J ends lost 3 bases and 2 bases, in that order; junction bases with no gene match: 5. Germline loops: CDR1 SGHAT, CDR2 FQNNGV. This CDR3 spans 16 amino acids. The TCR comes from a male donor with ankylosing spondylitis or in good health (not recorded which). Input material: blood, either unsorted or a sorted T cell fraction (not recorded which). The V gene is TRBV11-2, the J gene TRBJ2-5; 11 bases line up with TRBD2. For the CDR3, the DNA is TGTGCCAGCAGCTTTTCCGTAGCGGGAGGGCAAGAGACCCAGTACTTC. Protein product: CASSFSVAGGQETQYF.